This entry lists 27 T cell receptor beta chains sequenced from one sample in a study of cytomegalovirus exposure and HLA in healthy donors. Data came from immunoSEQ multiplex PCR; TCRdb stores just in-frame clones and leaves some out. Among 90,000 to 150,000 clones, approximately 90% were seen once, and the ten largest hold 6% to 7%. The material sequenced was PBMCs. These receptors came from a woman in her late teens or twenties in good health and CMV-seropositive.

The chain couples TRBV5-1 to TRBJ2-3; possible D gene TRBD2, 6 bases. Trimming removed 2 bases at V and 2 bases at J, with 12 bases between. Per germline, CDR1 SGHRS and CDR2 YFSETQ. The CDR3 length is 15 residues. Written as DNA, the CDR3 is TGCGCCAGCAGCTTTACGGGGGATCCCACAGATACGCAGTATTTT. This gives the protein CASSFTGDPTDTQYF.

This chain connects TRBV5-1 to TRBJ2-3; 11 bases are shared with TRBD2. J lost 6 bases, V lost 4 bases, and 10 bases had no gene match. CDR1 SGHRS and CDR2 YFSETQ come from the germline V gene. The CDR3 has 16 amino acids. The CDR3 reads CASSTELAGVGDTQYF. CDR3 sequence (DNA): TGCGCCAGCAGCACCGAACTAGCGGGAGTAGGTGATACGCAGTATTTT.

V usage is TRBV7-9 and J usage is TRBJ2-7; TRBD2 aligns across 7 bases. V lost 5 bases, J lost 1 base, and 11 bases stayed unmatched. The germline gives CDR1 SEHNR, CDR2 FQNEAQ (reference sequence). CDR3 length: 16 residues. The CDR3 DNA reads as TGTGCCAGCAGCCCCAGACTCGGGGGGATGTCCTACGAGCAGTACTTC. It codes for CASSPRLGGMSYEQYF.

The J gene is TRBJ1-3, the V gene TRBV5-1; tentative D call: TRBD1 (5 bases). Trimming pared 2 bases from V and 0 bases from J, leaving 9 bases between. The CDR3 sequence is 15 residues long. Per the germline V gene, CDR1 is SGHRS and CDR2 is YFSETQ. This CDR3 is CASSFDSYSGNTIYF. Written as DNA, the CDR3 is TGCGCCAGCAGCTTCGACAGTTACTCTGGAAACACCATATATTTT.

CDR3 loop: CASSFDSLNTEAFF. In DNA, the CDR3 is TGTGCCAGCAGCTTTGACAGTCTGAACACTGAAGCTTTCTTT. The chain is built from TRBV7-9 and TRBJ1-1, with D maybe TRBD1 (5 bases). Looked up from germline, CDR1 is SEHNR and CDR2 is FQNEAQ (reference sequence). This CDR3 is 14 amino acids long. V was cut by 3 bases and J by 0 bases, with 8 bases left in between.

V gene TRBV6-1 combines with J gene TRBJ1-1; D is unclear. V was clipped by 0 bases and J by 4 bases, with 9 bases between them. Per germline, CDR1 MNHNS and CDR2 SASEGT. There are 14 residues in the CDR3. DNA of the CDR3: TGTGCCAGCAGTGAAGCCACAGAATCCACTGAAGCTTTCTTT. This gives the protein CASSEATESTEAFF.

This chain uses TRBV6-1 with TRBJ1-1, with 7 bases fitting TRBD1. Germline-derived CDR1 and CDR2 are MNHNS and SASEGT. V trimming: 6 bases; J trimming: 2 bases; junction bases outside the gene matches: 6. This CDR3 comprises 14 residues. CDR3 in DNA: TGTGCCAGCAGCCCGACAGGGACCAACACTGAAGCTTTCTTT. Translated: CASSPTGTNTEAFF.

This clone was recorded once. This rearrangement joins TRBV29-1 to TRBJ1-2, with unresolved D. Germline CDR1 reads SQVTM; CDR2 reads ANQGSEA. Trimming removed 7 bases from V and 2 bases from J, with 14 bases in between. This CDR3 region has 13 residues. DNA of the CDR3: TGCAGCGACCGGGGAGTGATGAACTATGGCTACACCTTC. It is translated as CSDRGVMNYGYTF.

V gene TRBV7-9 combines with J gene TRBJ2-7; perhaps TRBD1 as D (6 bases). This CDR3 comprises 12 residues. V was pared by 1 base and J by 12 bases, with 13 bases between. Germline assignment: CDR1 SEHNR and CDR2 FQNEAQ (reference sequence). CDR3 in DNA: TGTGCCAGCAGCTTAGACGGAACAGGGCCGTACTTC. Protein: CASSLDGTGPYF. The entire variable domain, with the rest obtained from reference TRBV7-9 and TRBJ2-7, is as follows: DTGVSQNPRHKITKRGQNVTFRCDPISEHNRLYWYRQTLGQGPEFLTYFQNEAQLEKSRLLSDRFSAERPKGSFSTLEIQRTEQGDSAMYLCASSLDGTGPYFGPGTRLTVT.

V is TRBV2 and J is TRBJ1-1; D is perhaps TRBD1 (5 bases). The CDR3 has 14 residues. Trimming left V 11 bases short and J 2 bases short, with 18 bases between. The germline gives CDR1 SNHLY, CDR2 FYNNEI. The DNA of the CDR3 is TGTGCCCCCCGGGCGGGGGGACGAAACACTGAAGCTTTCTTT. This codes for CAPRAGGRNTEAFF.

The chain recombines TRBV14 with TRBJ1-1; no clear D. Trimming removed 8 bases at V and 0 bases at J, with 10 bases between. Germline V gives CDR1 SGHDN, CDR2 FVKESK. The CDR3 runs 13 residues. Written as DNA, the CDR3 is TGTGCCAGCGCCAGCGTACTGAACACTGAAGCTTTCTTT. This gives the protein CASASVLNTEAFF.

The chain is built from TRBV9 and TRBJ1-3; D is unresolved. V lost 4 bases, J lost 8 bases, and 19 bases lay in between. Looked up from germline, CDR1 is SGDLS and CDR2 is YYNGEE. CDR3 length equals 15 residues. The CDR3 coding sequence is TGTGCCAGCAGCCCGTCACGAGGGCCGTGGCACACCATATATTTT. Protein product: CASSPSRGPWHTIYF.

V is TRBV4-3 and J is TRBJ2-3; unclear D gene. The germline V gene has CDR1 LGHNA and CDR2 YSLEER. Deletions cut 1 base from V and 1 base from J, with 6 bases between. This CDR3 comprises 14 residues. CDR3 in amino acids: CASSQVEGTDTQYF. CDR3 in DNA: TGCGCCAGCAGCCAAGTCGAGGGCACAGATACGCAGTATTTT.

This sequence joins TRBV5-1 and TRBJ2-6; 8 bases line up with TRBD1. The V gene end was trimmed by 3 bases and the J gene end by 0 bases; junction bases not matched to a gene: 5. CDR1 SGHRS and CDR2 YFSETQ come from the germline V gene. The CDR3 is made up of 17 amino acids. CDR3 protein: CASSSWTGNSGANVLTF. The CDR3 DNA reads TGCGCCAGCAGCTCCTGGACAGGGAACTCTGGGGCCAACGTCCTGACTTTC.

This chain connects TRBV7-3 to TRBJ2-2, with 15 bases identical to TRBD2. The CDR3 runs to 17 residues. V shed 5 bases and J 2 bases; nucleotides not matched to a gene: 3. Looked up from germline, CDR1 is SGHTA and CDR2 is FQGTGA. This chain's CDR3 is CASSPGLAGGNTGELFF. CDR3 DNA sequence: TGTGCCAGCAGCCCGGGACTAGCGGGAGGAAACACCGGGGAGCTGTTTTTT.

CDR3 sequence (DNA): TGTGCCAGCAGCTTGGGGTCGGGGCAAGAGACCCAGTACTTC. Translated: CASSLGSGQETQYF. The chain couples TRBV5-4 to TRBJ2-5; possibly TRBD2 for D (5 bases). Germline loops: CDR1 SGHNT, CDR2 YYREEE (reference sequence). The CDR3 sequence is 14 residues long. V was trimmed by 0 bases and J by 2 bases, leaving 8 bases between them.

The chain recombines TRBV4-3 with TRBJ1-2, with 8 bases fitting TRBD1. V dropped 4 bases and J dropped 4; count of bases not matched to a gene: 11. The CDR3 spans 16 residues. Per germline, CDR1 LGHNA and CDR2 YSLEER. The CDR3 DNA sequence: TGCGCCAGCAGCCGGTCGGACAGGGTTTGGATCTATGGCTACACCTTC. As protein: CASSRSDRVWIYGYTF.

The CDR3 coding sequence is TGTGCCACCCGGGACAGGGGGCGCCCAGATACGCAGTATTTT. It translates to CATRDRGRPDTQYF. The gene calls are TRBV6-5 and TRBJ2-3, with 12 positions matching TRBD1. The V gene end was trimmed by 10 bases and the J gene end by 4 bases; junction bases not matched to a gene: 6. The germline CDR1 and CDR2 sequences are MNHEY and SVGAGI. This CDR3 has 14 residues.

The J gene is TRBJ1-6, the V gene TRBV4-1; 7 bases agree with TRBD1. Germline V CDR1 and CDR2: MGHRA, YSYEKL. The CDR3 contains 15 residues. Trimming took 4 bases from V and 5 from J; bases not matched to a gene: 5. The CDR3 protein is CASSPRQGNNSPLHF. The CDR3 region has the DNA TGCGCCAGCAGCCCTCGACAGGGCAATAATTCACCCCTCCACTTT.

This chain links TRBV28 with TRBJ2-3; possible D gene TRBD1, 6 bases. The length of the CDR3 is 16 residues. Germline V lookup: CDR1 MDHEN, CDR2 SYDVKM. The V end lost 3 bases, the J end lost 4 bases, and 17 bases lay between the germline ends. DNA of the CDR3: TGTGCCAGCAGTTTTGGGGGCAGGGAGCTTTCAGATACGCAGTATTTT. Translated: CASSFGGRELSDTQYF.

The gene calls are TRBV11-3 and TRBJ2-7; TRBD2 agrees at 8 bases. CDR1 is SGHNT and CDR2 is YENEEA in the germline V gene. The CDR3 totals 15 residues. The V gene end was trimmed by 5 bases and the J gene end by 0 bases; junction bases not matched to a gene: 6. The CDR3 DNA reads as TGTGCCAGCAGCCGGGGGGGTGCAGGCTCCTACGAGCAGTACTTC. Translating gives CASSRGGAGSYEQYF.

This rearrangement joins TRBV7-6 to TRBJ2-7; D is ambiguous. CDR3 length: 14 amino acids. Germline V gene data show CDR1 as SGHVS and CDR2 as FNYEAQ. Trimming shortened V by 5 bases and J by 0 bases, and 11 bases separated the two germline ends. The CDR3 sequence is CASSPRYLSYEQYF. The CDR3 DNA reads as TGTGCCAGCAGCCCCCGGTACCTCTCCTACGAGCAGTACTTC.

The rearrangement uses TRBV7-9 and TRBJ2-7; 7 nucleotides match TRBD1. CDR3 length equals 14 residues. With V trimmed by 4 bases and J by 0 bases, 3 bases remained unmatched. Germline CDR1 SEHNR, CDR2 FQNEAQ (reference sequence). CDR3: CASSSGQSSYEQYF. The CDR3 bases are TGTGCCAGCAGCTCGGGACAGTCCTCCTACGAGCAGTACTTC.

The chain couples TRBV27 to TRBJ2-1, with 11 bases that match TRBD2. Germline V gene sequence: CDR1 MNHEY, CDR2 SMNVEV (reference sequence). V lost 5 bases, J lost 4 bases, and 4 bases stayed unmatched. The CDR3 spans 15 residues. The CDR3 sequence is CASSPGLAGYNEQFF. CDR3 in DNA: TGTGCCAGCAGTCCCGGACTAGCGGGTTACAATGAGCAGTTCTTC.

The rearrangement uses TRBV6-5 and TRBJ1-1, with a weak D call TRBD1 (6 bases). The CDR3 contains 15 residues. From germline, CDR1 is MNHEY and CDR2 SVGAGI. V lost 6 bases and J lost 2, with 16 bases in between. The CDR3 DNA sequence: TGTGCCAGCAGGGGCAGGGGATTTGGTAACACTGAAGCTTTCTTT. Translated: CASRGRGFGNTEAFF.

J is TRBJ1-6 and V is TRBV6-1, with TRBD1 identical over 7 bases. Losses at the gene ends were 6 bases for V and 6 bases for J; bases not matched to a gene: 8. The CDR3 extends over 15 amino acids. The germline CDR1 and CDR2 sequences are MNHNS and SASEGT. CDR3 DNA: TGTGCCAGCAGCGCCGGACAGGATGGTAATTCACCCCTCCACTTT. Residues: CASSAGQDGNSPLHF.

V and J are TRBV20-1 and TRBJ2-1; D gene uncertain. Between the trimmed V and J ends, which lost 4 bases and 7 bases, there was a span of 8 bases. Germline V gene lookup returns CDR1 DFQATT and CDR2 SNEGSKA (reference sequence). This CDR3 has 11 amino acids. CDR3: CSAKLVNEQFF. In nucleotides, the CDR3 is TGCAGTGCTAAGCTAGTTAATGAGCAGTTCTTC.